Presented here are 2 T cell receptor beta chains from one specimen sequenced in a study of Ad26.COV2.S vaccination and SARS-CoV-2 variants (dated by TCRdb to the early 2020s). Receptor libraries were prepared by the immunoSEQ multiplex PCR assay. TCRdb took over this immuneACCESS table, retaining in-frame rearrangements with V and J assigned. Such tables are incomplete; in checked studies, under half of the missing clones stem from an unresolved V gene, and the remainder is unexplained. The sample table records about 400,000 clones; over 75% of these occur just once. The ten largest clones take up less than 4.5% of the sample. In light of the paper, this sample's treatment or condition label describes: 19 received Ad26.COV2.S at low or high dose, single or two shots; several received placebo; per-sample allocation not given. For vaccine and placebo recipients, repertoires were sequenced using samples collected on day 63 after the first injection.

Sequences were derived from peripheral blood, sampled in a trial of Ad26.COV2.S vaccine versus placebo. Receptors originate from a person aged 18-65 years who received the Ad26.COV2.S COVID-19 vaccine or a placebo.

The chain employs TRBV28 and TRBJ2-1; 10 nucleotides line up with TRBD2. The CDR3 sequence is 15 residues long. V dropped 7 bases and J dropped 7; count of bases not matched to a gene: 10. Looked up from germline, CDR1 is MDHEN and CDR2 is SYDVKM. Written as DNA, the CDR3 is TGTGCCAGCAAGAACAGCGGGGGGGCTAGAAATGAGCAGTTCTTC. It yields the protein CASKNSGGARNEQFF.

The chain has TRBV30 and TRBJ1-5, with a weak D call TRBD1 (6 bases). The CDR3 covers 14 residues. In germline, CDR1 is GTSNPN, CDR2 SVGIG (reference sequence). Trimming shortened V by 2 bases and J by 5 bases, and 13 bases separated the two germline ends. The chain's CDR3 is CAWSPWGGDQPQHF. The CDR3 DNA sequence: TGTGCCTGGAGTCCCTGGGGGGGCGATCAGCCCCAGCATTTT.